Shown below are 8 T cell receptor beta chains from a single sample sequenced in a study of shared clonotypes between healthy human individuals. Clones were read by immunoSEQ multiplex PCR, and TCRdb kept only the in-frame ones, dropping some. Found here are 1.6 million or so clones, around 95% of them singletons; the top ten hold approximately 1.1%. The sample comprised naive CD4+ T cells sorted from blood. The subset here: CD45RA+ positively selected. These receptors were taken from a man aged 30 to 39 in good health.

The chain has TRBV5-4 and TRBJ2-1, with 12 bases lining up with TRBD2. The germline V gene has CDR1 SGHNT and CDR2 YYREEE (reference sequence). CDR3 length equals 20 residues. Losses at the gene ends were 3 bases for V and 6 bases for J; bases not matched to a gene: 19. DNA for the CDR3: TGTGCCAGCAGCTCACCCGAGAGACTAGCGGGAGTGGAGAGATTCAATGAGCAGTTCTTC. Amino acids: CASSSPERLAGVERFNEQFF.

The rearrangement links TRBV5-1 to TRBJ2-1, with D unclear. This CDR3 has 14 amino acids. Germline V gene data show CDR1 as SGHRS and CDR2 as YFSETQ. V lost 2 bases and J 4 bases, leaving 10 bases between the germline ends. CDR3 sequence reads: CASSLGETYNEQFF. CDR3 in DNA: TGCGCCAGCAGCTTAGGTGAGACATACAATGAGCAGTTCTTC.

This chain uses TRBV18 with TRBJ1-3; a possible D gene is TRBD1 (6 bases). The germline CDR1 and CDR2 sequences are KGHSH and LQKENI. This CDR3 has 16 amino acids. V was cut by 0 bases and J by 0 bases, with 9 bases left in between. Here the CDR3 DNA reads TGTGCCAGCTCACCACCGGACAGACCCTCTGGAAACACCATATATTTT. Protein product: CASSPPDRPSGNTIYF. The full variable domain, in which reference TRBV18 and TRBJ1-3 provide the parts outside the CDR3, is NAGVMQNPRHLVRRRGQEARLRCSPMKGHSHVYWYRQLPEEGLKFMVYLQKENIIDESGMPKERFSAEFPKEGPSILRIQQVVRGDSAAYFCASSPPDRPSGNTIYFGEGSWLTVV.

A note on this clone: The junction departs from germline at one end; a sequencing error may be responsible. The V call is TRBV19, the J call TRBJ2-7; D perhaps matches TRBD2 (5 bases). Per germline, CDR1 LNHDA and CDR2 SQIVND (reference sequence). The CDR3 consists of 12 residues. CDR3 nucleotide sequence: TGTGCCAGTAGTATTCAAGCGGAACCGCCCGGATTC. Amino acid sequence: CASSIQAEPPGF.

The rearrangement joins TRBV7-9 to TRBJ2-1, with unresolved D. V lost 3 bases and J 9 bases, leaving 15 bases between the germline ends. The germline gives CDR1 SEHNR, CDR2 FQNEAQ (reference sequence). There are 14 residues in the CDR3. CDR3 region: CASSFRRLNGEQFF. The CDR3 nucleotides are TGTGCCAGCAGCTTCAGACGGTTAAATGGTGAGCAGTTCTTC. Full variable domain (remainder filled in from reference TRBV7-9 and TRBJ2-1): DTGVSQNPRHKITKRGQNVTFRCDPISEHNRLYWYRQTLGQGPEFLTYFQNEAQLEKSRLLSDRFSAERPKGSFSTLEIQRTEQGDSAMYLCASSFRRLNGEQFFGPGTRLTVL.

The chain recombines TRBV15 with TRBJ2-7; 7 nucleotides line up with TRBD2. The CDR3 sequence is 16 residues long. Germline lookup yields CDR1 LNHNV and CDR2 YYDKDF (reference sequence). After removal of 1 base from V and 6 bases from J, the junction contained 12 bases not matched to a gene. The CDR3 DNA sequence: TGTGCCACCAGCAGAGGACCTAGCGGAGGTGTGGGCGAGCAGTACTTC. Its translation is CATSRGPSGGVGEQYF.

V gene TRBV27 combines with J gene TRBJ1-5, with D hard to call. The CDR3 contains 12 residues. In germline, CDR1 is MNHEY, CDR2 SMNVEV (reference sequence). V was clipped by 6 bases and J by 3 bases, with 6 bases between them. CDR3: CASRRANQPQHF. The CDR3 DNA reads TGTGCCAGCAGAAGGGCCAATCAGCCCCAGCATTTT.

The chain is built from TRBV20-1 and TRBJ2-3; D gene uncertain. The CDR3 totals 11 residues. CDR1 and CDR2 (germline): DFQATT, SNEGSKA (reference sequence). V lost 3 bases and J 3 bases, leaving 4 bases between the germline ends. The CDR3 spells CSASATDTQYF. The CDR3, as DNA: TGCAGTGCTAGCGCGACAGATACGCAGTATTTT.